The 15 T cell receptor beta chains presented below share a single source sample, sequenced in a study of blood T cells in healthy people across ages. Alongside a J-beta primer mix, a sample-barcoded 5' primer served in a second PCR lasting roughly 7 to 11 cycles. TCRdb re-called the 5' RACE reads with MiXCR, one entry per CDR3 protein. The sample contains 630,000 or so distinct CDR3 sequences, about 30% of which appear only once. Sequenced material: blood. Source of these receptors: a woman of 80 years or more in good health.

This clonotype has a handful of counts. V gene TRBV6-5 combines with J gene TRBJ1-1, with a tentative D call TRBD1 (6 bases). The CDR3 has 13 amino acids. Per the germline V gene, CDR1 is MNHEY and CDR2 is SVGAGI. Deletions cut 0 bases from V and 6 bases from J, with 8 bases between. The CDR3, as DNA: TGTGCCAGCAGTTACTCGGGGGGCCCTGAAGCTTTCTTT. This translates into CASSYSGGPEAFF.

This clonotype appeared many times. V is TRBV12-3 or TRBV12-4 and J is TRBJ2-5; perhaps TRBD2 as D (6 bases). Trimming removed 3 bases at V and 5 bases at J, with 16 bases between. The CDR3 runs to 15 residues. Written as DNA, the CDR3 is TGTGCCAGCAGTTTGGGGCGTCAGGGAGGCGAGACCCAGTACTTC. It yields the protein CASSLGRQGGETQYF.

In regard to this clonotype: Given a much more abundant clone one base away, this may be a read error. The genes are TRBV4-3 and TRBJ1-1; the D is unclear. CDR3 length: 15 amino acids. V dropped 0 bases and J dropped 5 bases, with 13 bases sitting between them. From germline, CDR1 is LGHNA and CDR2 YSLEER. CDR3 sequence reads: CASSQDVGLGTEAFF. The CDR3 region has the DNA TGCGCCAGCAGCCAAGACGTAGGGTTGGGAACTGAAGCTTTCTTT.

This clonotype was found a few times. A much bigger clone sits one base away, suggesting this may be a read error. The chain recombines TRBV10-3 with TRBJ2-7; D is uncertain. Germline V gene lookup returns CDR1 ENHRY and CDR2 SYGVKD. The CDR3 is 12 amino acids. The CDR3 DNA sequence: TGTGCCGTCAGTGAGTCAGGATACGAGCAGTACTTC. It translates to CAVSESGYEQYF.

This clonotype was picked up a small number of times. V and J are TRBV7-3 and TRBJ2-3; D might be TRBD2 (6 bases). Germline CDR1 and CDR2: SGHTA and FQGTGA. V shed 0 bases and J shed 1 base, with 20 bases lying between them. This CDR3 has 19 amino acids. The CDR3 nucleotides are TGTGCCAGCAGCTTAACGGTCGGAGGGGTCGGCGGAGGCACAGATACGCAGTATTTT. Amino acids: CASSLTVGGVGGGTDTQYF. The variable domain in full, completed from reference TRBV7-3 and TRBJ2-3, reads GAGVSQTPSNKVTEKGKYVELRCDPISGHTALYWYRQSLGQGPEFLIYFQGTGAADDSGLPNDRFFAVRPEGSVSTLKIQRTERGDSAVYLCASSLTVGGVGGGTDTQYFGPGTRLTVL.

This clonotype showed up many times. The chain uses TRBV15 and TRBJ2-7; D possibly uses TRBD1 or TRBD2 (5 bases each). The CDR3 length is 14 residues. V gave up 1 base and J gave up 0 bases, with 7 bases separating them. The germline V gene has CDR1 LNHNV and CDR2 YYDKDF (reference sequence). The CDR3 DNA sequence: TGTGCCACCAGCAGAGCAGGGAGCTCCTACGAGCAGTACTTC. Encoded protein: CATSRAGSSYEQYF. Full variable domain (outside the CDR3, taken from reference TRBV15 and TRBJ2-7): DAMVIQNPRYQVTQFGKPVTLSCSQTLNHNVMYWYQQKSSQAPKLLFHYYDKDFNNEADTPDNFQSRRPNTSFCFLDIRSPGLGDTAMYLCATSRAGSSYEQYFGPGTRLTVT.

There are many counts of this clonotype. This chain uses TRBV12-3 or TRBV12-4 with TRBJ2-6; D not certain. Trimming shortened V by 7 bases and J by 1 base, and 8 bases separated the two germline ends. This CDR3 region has 14 residues. CDR3 sequence: CASTSPSGANVLTF. CDR3 nucleotides: TGTGCCAGCACCTCGCCGTCTGGGGCCAACGTCCTGACTTTC.

Remarks on this clonotype: A single base separates this from a much larger clone, so it may be a read error. CDR3 coding DNA: TGCGCCAGCATGAGCGACTACGGGCAGTACTTC. It encodes CASMSDYGQYF. The V and J genes are TRBV10-2 and TRBJ2-4; possible D gene TRBD2, 5 bases. The germline V gene has CDR1 WSHSY and CDR2 SAAADI. The CDR3 length is 11 residues. Trimming removed 7 bases at V and 13 bases at J, with 14 bases between.

V usage is TRBV30 and J usage is TRBJ1-2; D is unclear. This CDR3 spans 12 amino acids. The V gene's germline CDR1 is GTSNPN and CDR2 SVGIG (reference sequence). V gave up 1 base and J gave up 6 bases, with 9 bases separating them. The CDR3 sequence: CAWSESRDGYTF. CDR3 in DNA: TGTGCCTGGAGTGAGAGCCGGGATGGCTACACCTTC. The full variable domain, completed using reference TRBV30 and TRBJ1-2, is SQTIHQWPATLVQPVGSPLSLECTVEGTSNPNLYWYRQAAGRGLQLLFYSVGIGQISSEVPQNLSASRPQDRQFILSSKKLLLSDSGFYLCAWSESRDGYTFGSGTRLTVV.

The V gene is TRBV6-2 or TRBV6-3, the J gene TRBJ1-2, with 12 bases fitting TRBD1. The CDR3 totals 15 residues. CDR1 is MNHEY, CDR2 SVGEGT, per germline. V was clipped by 3 bases and J by 6 bases; unmatched bases: 5. For the CDR3, the DNA is TGTGCCAGCAGTTATCCGGGACAGGGGGCGAATGGCTACACCTTC. It yields the protein CASSYPGQGANGYTF.

On this clonotype: Given a much more abundant clone one base away, this may be a read error. The chain is built from TRBV7-3 and TRBJ1-6; D is ambiguous. CDR1 is SGHTA, CDR2 FQGTGA, per germline. This CDR3 region has 13 residues. CDR3 in amino acids: CASSLEYNSPPHF. CDR3 nucleotides: TGTGCCAGCAGCCTGGAGTATAATTCACCCCCCCACTTT.

This clonotype showed up just a few times. A much more abundant neighbour one base away suggests this may be a read error. The J gene is TRBJ2-1, the V gene TRBV29-1; D remains ambiguous. The closer fit of TRBJ2-7 to the DNA end suggests the J call may be wrong. The CDR3 is 13 amino acids. Germline values: CDR1 SQVTM, CDR2 ANQGSEA. The DNA for the CDR3 is TGCAGCGTTGCCCTCCGCTCCTACAATGAGCAGTACTTC. Amino acid sequence: CSVALRSYNEQYF.

A remark on this clonotype: A much larger clonotype is one base distant, so this may be a read error. The chain carries TRBV30 and TRBJ2-5, with a possible D match to TRBD1 (5 bases). CDR1 GTSNPN and CDR2 SVGIG come from the germline V gene (reference sequence). The CDR3 runs 13 residues. V dropped 7 bases and J dropped 11 bases, with 23 bases sitting between them. CDR3 protein: CAFRPGNYNEQYF. DNA for the CDR3: TGTGCCTTCAGGCCAGGGAACTACAATGAGCAGTACTTC.

This clonotype was recorded many times. The chain joins TRBV25-1 to TRBJ1-5, with a possible D match to TRBD1 (6 bases). V was trimmed by 5 bases and J by 6 bases, leaving 14 bases between them. Per germline, CDR1 MGHDK and CDR2 SYGVNS. The CDR3 is made up of 14 amino acids. CDR3 amino acids: CASSQQGFGQPQHF. The CDR3 nucleotides read TGTGCCAGCAGTCAACAGGGTTTCGGTCAGCCCCAGCATTTT.

A word on this clonotype: This may be a read error: a much more frequent sequence differs by one nucleotide. The gene calls are TRBV7-3 and TRBJ2-5; D remains ambiguous. V gave up 4 bases and J gave up 5 bases, with 14 bases separating them. Germline V CDR1 and CDR2: SGHTA, FQGTGA. This CDR3 region has 14 residues. The CDR3 loop reads CASSSGSTLETQYF. For the CDR3, the DNA is TGTGCCAGCAGCTCCGGGTCTACCCTGGAGACCCAGTACTTC.